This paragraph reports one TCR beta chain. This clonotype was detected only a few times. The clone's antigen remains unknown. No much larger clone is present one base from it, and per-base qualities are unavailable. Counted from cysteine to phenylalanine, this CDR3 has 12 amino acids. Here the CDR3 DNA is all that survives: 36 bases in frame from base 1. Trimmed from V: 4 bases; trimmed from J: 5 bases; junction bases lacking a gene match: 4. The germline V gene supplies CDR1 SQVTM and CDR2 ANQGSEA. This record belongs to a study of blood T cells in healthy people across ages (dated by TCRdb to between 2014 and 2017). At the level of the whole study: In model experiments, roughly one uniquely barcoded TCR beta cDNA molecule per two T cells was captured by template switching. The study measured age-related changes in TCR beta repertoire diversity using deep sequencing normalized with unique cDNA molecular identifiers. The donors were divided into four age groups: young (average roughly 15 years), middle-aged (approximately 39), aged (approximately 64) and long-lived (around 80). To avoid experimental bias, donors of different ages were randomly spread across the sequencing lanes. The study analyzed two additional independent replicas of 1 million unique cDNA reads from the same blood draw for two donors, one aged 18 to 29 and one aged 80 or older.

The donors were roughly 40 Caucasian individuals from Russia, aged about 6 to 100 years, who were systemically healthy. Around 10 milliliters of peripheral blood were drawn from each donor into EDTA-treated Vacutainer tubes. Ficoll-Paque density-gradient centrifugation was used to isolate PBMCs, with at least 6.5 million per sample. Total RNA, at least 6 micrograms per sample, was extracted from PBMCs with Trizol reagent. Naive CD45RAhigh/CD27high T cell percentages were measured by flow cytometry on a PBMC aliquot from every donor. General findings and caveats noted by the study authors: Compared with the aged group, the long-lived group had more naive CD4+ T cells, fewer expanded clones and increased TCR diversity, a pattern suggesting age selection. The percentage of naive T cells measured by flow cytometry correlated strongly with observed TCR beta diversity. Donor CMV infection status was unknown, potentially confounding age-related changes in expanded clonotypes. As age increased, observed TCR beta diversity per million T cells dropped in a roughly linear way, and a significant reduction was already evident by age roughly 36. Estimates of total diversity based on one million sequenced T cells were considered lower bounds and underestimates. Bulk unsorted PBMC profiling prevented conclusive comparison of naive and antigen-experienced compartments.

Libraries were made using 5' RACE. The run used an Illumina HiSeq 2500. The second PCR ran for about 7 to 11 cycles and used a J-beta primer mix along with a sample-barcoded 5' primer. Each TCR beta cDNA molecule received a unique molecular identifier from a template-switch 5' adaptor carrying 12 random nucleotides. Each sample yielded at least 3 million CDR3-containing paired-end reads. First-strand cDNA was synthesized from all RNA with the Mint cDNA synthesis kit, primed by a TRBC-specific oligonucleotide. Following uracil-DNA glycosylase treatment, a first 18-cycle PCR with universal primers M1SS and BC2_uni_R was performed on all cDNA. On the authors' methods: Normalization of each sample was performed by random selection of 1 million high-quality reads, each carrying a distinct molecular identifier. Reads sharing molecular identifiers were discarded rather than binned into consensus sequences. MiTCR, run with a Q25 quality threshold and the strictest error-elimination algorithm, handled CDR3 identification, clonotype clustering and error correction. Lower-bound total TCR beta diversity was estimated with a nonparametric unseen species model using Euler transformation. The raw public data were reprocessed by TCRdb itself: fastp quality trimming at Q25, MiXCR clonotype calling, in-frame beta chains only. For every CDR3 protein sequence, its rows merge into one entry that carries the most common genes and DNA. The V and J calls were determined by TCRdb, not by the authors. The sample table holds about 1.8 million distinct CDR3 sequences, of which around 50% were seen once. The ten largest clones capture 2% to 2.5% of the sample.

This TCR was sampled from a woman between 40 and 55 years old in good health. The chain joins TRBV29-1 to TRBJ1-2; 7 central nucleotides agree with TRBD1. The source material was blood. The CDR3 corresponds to CSVARTGYGYTF. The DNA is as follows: TGCAGCGTTGCCAGGACAGGTTATGGCTACACCTTC.